This T cell receptor beta chain stems from a study of T cells in Graves' hyperthyroidism and ophthalmopathy. Germline V lookup: CDR1 SGHVS, CDR2 FNYEAQ. The CDR3 consists of 15 residues. Trimming cost V 5 bases and J 7 bases, with 20 bases left between them. It was RNA transcripts that yielded the amplified TCR beta CDR3 regions. HTBI primers were used for first-round RT-PCR of the TCR CDR3. TCRdb reanalysed the multiplex PCR reads using MiXCR and keeps one entry per CDR3 protein. In the table there are 610,000 or so distinct CDR3 sequences, about half of which are singletons. V is TRBV7-6 and J is TRBJ1-2; D perhaps matches TRBD1 (5 bases). Sequencing input: peripheral blood or thyroid tissue (not recorded which). The receptor's source is a woman under 30 with Graves' hyperthyroidism. The CDR3 DNA reads TGTGCCAGCAGCCGTTACGGGGGAACTGTTGGTGGCTACACCTTC. Its protein is CASSRYGGTVGGYTF. Full variable domain (missing parts from reference TRBV7-6 and TRBJ1-2): GAGVSQSPRYKVTKRGQDVALRCDPISGHVSLYWYRQALGQGPEFLTYFNYEAQQDKSGLPNDRFSAERPEGSISTLTIQRTEQRDSAMYRCASSRYGGTVGGYTFGSGTRLTVV.